These 13 T cell receptor beta chains share one sample of origin, sequenced in a study of long-term antiretroviral therapy in people with HIV. Sequencing used immunoSEQ v3.0 at survey level. Produced via immunoSEQ multiplex PCR; TCRdb's table is partial and in-frame only. The sample records fewer than 30,000 clones, about 95% being singletons. Sequenced material: unsorted PBMCs, taken 5.3 years after starting antiretroviral therapy. These receptors were obtained from a man between 25 and 39 years old with HIV.

The chain has TRBV6-1 and TRBJ1-1, with D uncertain. V lost 6 bases and J 0 bases, leaving 11 bases between the germline ends. CDR3 length: 14 amino acids. Germline V CDR1 and CDR2: MNHNS, SASEGT. In nucleotides, the CDR3 is TGTGCCAGCAGGTTGGATCAGATGAACACTGAAGCTTTCTTT. Amino acid sequence: CASRLDQMNTEAFF.

This chain uses TRBV2 with TRBJ2-3; tentatively, D is TRBD1 or TRBD2 (5 bases each). The V end lost 3 bases, the J end lost 3 bases, and 13 bases lay between the germline ends. In germline, CDR1 is SNHLY, CDR2 FYNNEI. The CDR3 runs 15 residues. Here the CDR3 reads CASSEGVTGTDTQYF. The CDR3, as DNA: TGTGCCAGCAGTGAGGGGGTCACCGGAACAGATACGCAGTATTTT.

The count of this clone is one. The chain links TRBV4-2 to TRBJ1-1; no clear D gene. Germline V gene sequence: CDR1 LGHNA, CDR2 YNFKEQ. V was pared by 1 base and J by 1 base, with 4 bases between. The CDR3 is 13 amino acids. The CDR3 DNA reads as TGTGCCAGCAGCCAAGGGGGGAACACTGAAGCTTTCTTT. Its translation is CASSQGGNTEAFF.

This clone has just one count. The chain has TRBV4-1 and TRBJ2-7; 7 bases are a match to TRBD2. Germline V gene data show CDR1 as MGHRA and CDR2 as YSYEKL. The length of the CDR3 is 16 residues. Germline trimming cut 0 bases from V and 2 bases from J; bases unmatched to any gene: 7. The CDR3 is CASSQDPGGGTYEQYF. The CDR3 DNA sequence: TGCGCCAGCAGCCAAGATCCGGGGGGAGGAACCTACGAGCAGTACTTC.

In its sample, this clone was seen once. The genes are TRBV11-2 and TRBJ1-2, with D maybe TRBD1 (5 bases). V lost 1 base and J lost 0, with 12 bases in between. The CDR3 is 16 amino acids. Per the germline V gene, CDR1 is SGHAT and CDR2 is FQNNGV. CDR3 amino acids: CASSLGQLLTNYGYTF. The CDR3 bases are TGTGCCAGCAGCTTAGGACAGTTACTGACTAACTATGGCTACACCTTC. The full variable domain, in which reference TRBV11-2 and TRBJ1-2 provide the parts outside the CDR3, is EAGVAQSPRYKIIEKRQSVAFWCNPISGHATLYWYQQILGQGPKLLIQFQNNGVVDDSQLPKDRFSAERLKGVDSTLKIQPAKLEDSAVYLCASSLGQLLTNYGYTFGSGTRLTVV.

The chain links TRBV5-1 to TRBJ1-2; D gene unclear. Germline loops: CDR1 SGHRS, CDR2 YFSETQ. V lost 0 bases to trimming and J lost 3 bases, with 9 bases between them. The CDR3 spans 14 residues. CDR3 protein: CASSLAGFDYGYTF. The CDR3 DNA sequence: TGCGCCAGCAGCTTGGCGGGGTTTGACTATGGCTACACCTTC.

The rearrangement uses TRBV15 and TRBJ2-3, with D perhaps TRBD2 (5 bases). Per the germline V gene, CDR1 is LNHNV and CDR2 is YYDKDF (reference sequence). Trimming removed 8 bases at V and 6 bases at J, with 15 bases between. This CDR3 is built from 13 residues. The CDR3 here is CATGAERQDTQYF. The CDR3 DNA reads TGTGCCACCGGCGCGGAGCGGCAGGATACGCAGTATTTT.

The chain joins TRBV27 to TRBJ1-3; 7 nucleotides agree with TRBD1. Germline CDR1 MNHEY, CDR2 SMNVEV (reference sequence). This CDR3 region has 15 residues. V trimming: 8 bases; J trimming: 0 bases; junction bases outside the gene matches: 7. This CDR3 is CASRRGTDSGNTIYF. The CDR3 region has the DNA TGTGCCAGCCGGCGAGGGACAGACTCTGGAAACACCATATATTTT.

The CDR3 coding sequence is TGTGCCAGCAGTTCACTAGCGGGAAGCTACAATGAGCAGTTCTTC. Translating it yields CASSSLAGSYNEQFF. The chain is built from TRBV6-4 and TRBJ2-1; TRBD2 matches 10 bases. V gave up 5 bases and J gave up 3 bases; unmatched junction bases: 4. This CDR3 region has 15 residues. Germline V CDR1 and CDR2: MRHNA, SNTAGT.

This clone was observed a single time. The V and J genes are TRBV6-1 and TRBJ1-1; maybe TRBD1 (6 bases). Per the germline V gene, CDR1 is MNHNS and CDR2 is SASEGT. The CDR3 is 14 amino acids. The V end was cut by 4 bases, the J end by 5 bases, with 14 bases between. The DNA of the CDR3 is TGTGCCAGCAGTGTGCAGGGGCGAGGAACTGAAGCTTTCTTT. It specifies CASSVQGRGTEAFF.

The chain couples TRBV4-1 to TRBJ2-7; D is possibly TRBD1 (6 bases). V lost 4 bases, J lost 7 bases, and 14 bases lay in between. Per germline, CDR1 MGHRA and CDR2 YSYEKL. The CDR3 is 13 residues long. The CDR3 DNA reads TGCGCCAGCAGCCCAGGGGTGCGGATTGAGCAGTACTTC. Its translation is CASSPGVRIEQYF.

The rearrangement links TRBV25-1 to TRBJ1-1, with TRBD1 as a possible D gene (6 bases). V lost 2 bases and J lost 5, with 12 bases in between. The CDR3 sequence is 14 residues long. Per the germline V gene, CDR1 is MGHDK and CDR2 is SYGVNS. The CDR3 is CASSETRGGTEAFF. CDR3 in DNA: TGTGCCAGCAGTGAAACCAGGGGTGGAACTGAAGCTTTCTTT.

This clone occurred once. The V gene is TRBV4-3, the J gene TRBJ1-2; 7 nucleotides line up with TRBD1. Germline loops: CDR1 LGHNA, CDR2 YSLEER. This CDR3 is 15 amino acids long. The junction had 9 bases not matched to a gene; V was cut back by 1 base and J by 7 bases. CDR3 loop: CASSQGSGGVGGYTF. The CDR3 nucleotides read TGCGCCAGCAGCCAAGGGTCAGGGGGTGTTGGTGGCTACACCTTC.